This T cell receptor beta chain was documented in a study of blood T cell repertoires in COVID-19. As for the study in general: Sites in the United States, Italy and Spain provided acute and convalescent COVID-19 samples. From T cells, B-cell-depleted T cells, or PBMCs came the material, which was cDNA or gDNA.

Per the original data handling: Reference gene primer amplification yielded estimated nucleated cell counts. The repertoire was sequenced with immunoSEQ multiplex PCR; TCRdb's copy has only in-frame clones and lacks some. V and J calls plus clone size are reproduced from that table; the DNA served to infer D and trimming. Found here are 270,000 or so clones, roughly 89% of them singletons; the top ten hold about 3%. CDR1 and CDR2 from the germline V gene are SGHKS and YYEKEE (reference sequence). CDR3 length: 15 amino acids. V lost 1 base, J lost 7 bases, and 5 bases stayed unmatched. The sequence came from a woman aged 25 to 39 with active or convalescent COVID-19. Sequenced: peripheral blood. This sequence joins TRBV5-5 and TRBJ2-2, with TRBD1 identical over 9 bases. CDR3 in DNA: TGTGCCAGCAGCTTGACAGGGGGCCATAGCGGGGAGCTGTTTTTT. This translates into CASSLTGGHSGELFF. Filled out from reference TRBV5-5 and TRBJ2-2, the complete variable domain reads DAGVTQSPTHLIKTRGQQVTLRCSPISGHKSVSWYQQVLGQGPQFIFQYYEKEERGRGNFPDRFSARQFPNYSSELNVNALLLGDSALYLCASSLTGGHSGELFFGEGSRLTVL.